The clone carrying this TCR beta chain was observed a handful of times. This record belongs to a study of CD8+ T cells in alopecia areata. Across the whole study: Tofacitinib treatment spanned 6 to 18 months, with 6 months off drug afterward.

TCR sequencing used cDNA made by reverse transcription of extracted RNA. Some clones are missing from TCRdb's copy, which holds only in-frame ones; the method was immunoSEQ multiplex PCR. The sample records approximately 140,000 clones, approximately 50% being singletons. CDR1 is PRHDT and CDR2 is FYEKMQ in the germline V gene (reference sequence). The V gene lost 5 bases and the J gene lost 1 base, with 14 bases spanning the gap. This CDR3 is 15 amino acids long. Peripheral blood and lesional scalp punch biopsies came from alopecia areata patients. Investigators sorted PBMCs to obtain both CD4+ and CD8+ T cells.

V gene TRBV13 combines with J gene TRBJ1-1; D is unclear. The receptor comes from a human donor with alopecia areata. The sample comprised CD4+ T cells sorted from blood. DNA of the CDR3: TGTGCCAGCAGCCCCCTCCGGGCCACGAACACTGAAGCTTTCTTT. Its protein product is CASSPLRATNTEAFF. Variable domain in full (rest from reference TRBV13 and TRBJ1-1): AAGVIQSPRHLIKEKRETATLKCYPIPRHDTVYWYQQGPGQDPQFLISFYEKMQSDKGSIPDRFSAQQFSDYHSELNMSSLELGDSALYFCASSPLRATNTEAFFGQGTRLTVV.